The 25 T cell receptor beta chains listed next were all sequenced from one sample in a study of cytomegalovirus exposure and HLA in healthy donors. TCRdb's copy holds only in-frame clones and misses some; the assay was immunoSEQ multiplex PCR. The data hold some 150,000 clones, with approximately 90% observed a single time. Sequencing input: PBMCs. All receptors derive from a young woman in good health and CMV-seropositive.

This chain uses TRBV11-3 with TRBJ2-7, with TRBD2 matching over 9 bases. The CDR3 covers 16 residues. V was clipped by 7 bases and J by 6 bases; unmatched bases: 16. Germline lookup yields CDR1 SGHNT and CDR2 YENEEA. CDR3 residues: CASNRPCGRAGGEQYF. CDR3 bases: TGTGCCAGCAACAGACCGTGCGGGAGGGCCGGAGGCGAGCAGTACTTC.

This chain connects TRBV27 to TRBJ2-7; 9 positions agree with TRBD2. The CDR3 consists of 15 residues. CDR1 is MNHEY and CDR2 is SMNVEV in the germline V gene (reference sequence). V trimming: 3 bases; J trimming: 1 base; junction bases outside the gene matches: 4. Here the CDR3 reads CASSLGLAPSYEQYF. CDR3 DNA sequence: TGTGCCAGCAGTTTGGGACTAGCCCCGTCCTACGAGCAGTACTTC.

The V and J genes are TRBV28 and TRBJ2-7; 7 bases are a match to TRBD1. Trimming cost V 7 bases and J 5 bases; bases outside gene matches: 5. The CDR3 length is 12 residues. CDR1 and CDR2 from the germline V gene are MDHEN and SYDVKM. The CDR3 is CASTTTGNEQYF. In nucleotides, the CDR3 is TGTGCCAGCACAACGACAGGGAACGAGCAGTACTTC.

CDR3 amino acids: CAISEESGRAVAYNEQFF. DNA of the CDR3: TGTGCCATCAGTGAGGAAAGCGGGAGGGCTGTCGCCTACAATGAGCAGTTCTTC. The chain is built from TRBV10-3 and TRBJ2-1; 10 positions agree with TRBD2. The CDR3 length is 18 residues. Trimming cost V 2 bases and J 2 bases; bases outside gene matches: 9. Germline V gives CDR1 ENHRY, CDR2 SYGVKD.

The rearrangement uses TRBV9 and TRBJ2-2; TRBD1 matches at 8 bases. CDR3 length: 16 amino acids. V shed 3 bases and J 3 bases; nucleotides not matched to a gene: 7. Per the germline V gene, CDR1 is SGDLS and CDR2 is YYNGEE. DNA for the CDR3: TGTGCCAGCAGCGCCGTGACAGGGGTCGACACCGGGGAGCTGTTTTTT. As protein: CASSAVTGVDTGELFF. Full variable domain (outside the CDR3, taken from reference TRBV9 and TRBJ2-2): DSGVTQTPKHLITATGQRVTLRCSPRSGDLSVYWYQQSLDQGLQFLIQYYNGEERAKGNILERFSAQQFPDLHSELNLSSLELGDSALYFCASSAVTGVDTGELFFGEGSRLTVL.

This clone was counted between two and nine times. This rearrangement joins TRBV28 to TRBJ2-7; no firm D call. Germline V gene data show CDR1 as MDHEN and CDR2 as SYDVKM. The V end lost 0 bases, the J end lost 3 bases, and 12 bases lay between the germline ends. The CDR3 sequence is 15 residues long. The CDR3 reads CASSLWGQAYYEQYF. Written as DNA, the CDR3 is TGTGCCAGCAGTTTATGGGGTCAGGCCTACTACGAGCAGTACTTC.

This clone was seen just once. The chain has TRBV29-1 and TRBJ1-1; D is unclear. The V end was cut by 7 bases, the J end by 5 bases, with 14 bases between. This CDR3 is 12 amino acids long. Germline V gene data show CDR1 as SQVTM and CDR2 as ANQGSEA. The CDR3 DNA reads TGCAGCGCAGAGGGCGCCTATACTGAAGCTTTCTTT. It specifies CSAEGAYTEAFF.

The chain joins TRBV6-4 to TRBJ2-1; no firm D call. CDR3 length: 11 amino acids. From germline, CDR1 is MRHNA and CDR2 SNTAGT. Trimming took off 2 bases at V and 11 bases at J, with 7 bases between the two ends. In DNA, the CDR3 is TGTGCCAGCAGTGACGGGCCCAAGCAGTTCTTC. It is translated as CASSDGPKQFF.

Comments on this clone: At one of its ends the junction is not consistent with the germline gene, which may arise from a read error. This chain joins TRBV6-1 and TRBJ2-2; TRBD2 is a possible D gene (6 bases). The germline V gene encodes CDR1 MNHNS and CDR2 SASEGT. This CDR3 has 16 amino acids. The CDR3 spells CASREVYRRRDGELFF. CDR3 nucleotides: TGTGCCAGCAGGGAAGTTTACAGGCGGCGGGACGGGGAGCTGTTTTTT.

The chain uses TRBV5-1 and TRBJ2-5, with D possibly TRBD2 on 5 matching bases. Trimming took off 2 bases at V and 3 bases at J, with 11 bases between the two ends. The CDR3 loop spans 14 amino acids. In germline, CDR1 is SGHRS, CDR2 YFSETQ. In DNA form, the CDR3 reads TGCGCCAGCAGCTTTGGTGCAGCGGAAGAGACCCAGTACTTC. It codes for CASSFGAAEETQYF.

The chain recombines TRBV6-6 with TRBJ2-1; TRBD1 aligns across 9 bases. Germline values: CDR1 MNHNY, CDR2 SVGAGI (reference sequence). V lost 11 bases to trimming and J lost 9 bases; unmatched junction nucleotides: 8. CDR3 length: 12 residues. The CDR3 DNA sequence: TGTGCCGGGGGACAGGGAGTAGGTGAGCAGTTCTTC. This translates into CAGGQGVGEQFF.

The chain uses TRBV2 and TRBJ2-1, with 13 bases identical to TRBD2. The trim removed 6 bases at V and 6 bases at J, leaving 5 bases unmatched. This CDR3 is built from 15 residues. CDR1 SNHLY and CDR2 FYNNEI come from the germline V gene. Here the CDR3 DNA reads TGTGCCAGCAGGCGTGGGACTAGCGGGACCAATGAGCAGTTCTTC. This sequence encodes CASRRGTSGTNEQFF.

The J gene is TRBJ1-5, the V gene TRBV6-1; unclear D gene. V shed 9 bases and J shed 12 bases, with 6 bases lying between them. This CDR3 region has 8 residues. Germline V gives CDR1 MNHNS, CDR2 SASEGT. The CDR3 sequence is CARERQHF. The CDR3 DNA follows: TGTGCCAGGGAGCGCCAGCATTTT.

This clone was observed a single time. The V and J genes are TRBV1 and TRBJ2-7; the table's D call TRBD2 went unverified against the DNA. TRBV1 corresponds to a pseudogene. This CDR3 comprises 18 residues. The CDR3 loop reads CTSSQGTGESESSYEQYF. CDR3 coding DNA: TGCACCAGCAGCCAAGGAACGGGTGAGTCAGAAAGCTCCTACGAGCAGTACTTC.

The genes are TRBV5-1 and TRBJ1-1, with D hard to call. Germline V lookup: CDR1 SGHRS, CDR2 YFSETQ. This CDR3 region has 13 residues. V lost 3 bases to trimming and J lost 1 base, with 7 bases between them. CDR3 loop: CASSWATNTEAFF. In DNA, the CDR3 is TGCGCCAGCAGCTGGGCCACGAACACTGAAGCTTTCTTT.

The chain recombines TRBV2 with TRBJ2-1; 7 nucleotides agree with TRBD1. This CDR3 contains 15 residues. J gave up 4 bases and V 5 bases, and 8 bases lay outside the gene matches. CDR1 and CDR2 (germline): SNHLY, FYNNEI. CDR3 nucleotide sequence: TGTGCCAGCAGTTACCGGGACAGCTTGTACAATGAGCAGTTCTTC. This sequence encodes CASSYRDSLYNEQFF.

The chain carries TRBV19 and TRBJ2-1; 10 bases align to TRBD2. Germline V gives CDR1 LNHDA, CDR2 SQIVND (reference sequence). The CDR3 length is 16 residues. Trimming removed 2 bases from V and 6 bases from J; junction bases left unmatched: 7. This chain's CDR3 is CASSINLAGGSNEQFF. CDR3 DNA sequence: TGTGCCAGTAGTATAAACTTAGCGGGAGGCTCCAATGAGCAGTTCTTC.

J is TRBJ2-2 and V is TRBV14, with 8 bases identical to TRBD2. The CDR3 spans 16 residues. Germline V gives CDR1 SGHDN, CDR2 FVKESK. The J segment lost 4 bases and the V segment lost 3 bases, leaving 7 bases of the junction unmatched. CDR3 sequence: CASSHTGRGGTGELFF. The CDR3 DNA reads TGTGCCAGCAGCCATACCGGGAGGGGAGGCACCGGGGAGCTGTTTTTT.

The chain uses TRBV6-5 and TRBJ1-2, with D maybe TRBD1 (6 bases). This CDR3 contains 14 residues. CDR1 and CDR2 (germline): MNHEY, SVGAGI. V was pared by 6 bases and J by 8 bases, with 19 bases between. The CDR3 nucleotides are TGTGCCAGCAGCCCCAGGACAGCTGGGGGAGGCTACACCTTC. Encoded protein: CASSPRTAGGGYTF.

The genes are TRBV18 and TRBJ2-5; weak D call: TRBD1 (5 bases). The CDR3 extends over 14 amino acids. CDR1 is KGHSH and CDR2 is LQKENI in the germline V gene. V lost 3 bases and J 2 bases, leaving 10 bases between the germline ends. In DNA form, the CDR3 reads TGTGCCAGCTCACCCCACCAGGGTCAAGAGACCCAGTACTTC. Its protein product is CASSPHQGQETQYF.

V gene TRBV9 combines with J gene TRBJ2-5, with 11 bases aligning to TRBD2. With 3 bases clipped from V and 1 base from J, the junction kept 5 bases outside the gene matches. CDR3 length: 16 amino acids. Germline CDR1 is SGDLS and CDR2 is YYNGEE. The CDR3 loop reads CASSAVAGGAQETQYF. DNA of the CDR3: TGTGCCAGCAGCGCGGTAGCGGGGGGGGCCCAAGAGACCCAGTACTTC.

This chain joins TRBV28 and TRBJ2-5, with D tentatively TRBD2 (5 bases). The V and J ends lost 5 bases and 2 bases respectively, with 12 bases between them. The germline V gene has CDR1 MDHEN and CDR2 SYDVKM. This CDR3 is built from 14 residues. The CDR3 nucleotides read TGTGCCAGCAGTCCTAGCCAGTTTCAAGAGACCCAGTACTTC. It specifies CASSPSQFQETQYF.

CDR3: CASTPTGAEYNEQFF. The CDR3 coding sequence is TGCGCCAGCACCCCGACAGGGGCGGAGTACAATGAGCAGTTCTTC. This chain joins TRBV5-1 and TRBJ2-1; 8 bases map to TRBD1. The CDR3 sequence is 15 residues long. The junction had 9 bases not matched to a gene; V was cut back by 6 bases and J by 4 bases. The germline CDR1 and CDR2 sequences are SGHRS and YFSETQ.

This clone is a singleton in its sample. This chain connects TRBV18 to TRBJ1-4, with 8 nucleotides matching TRBD1. Germline CDR1 reads KGHSH; CDR2 reads LQKENI. The length of the CDR3 is 15 residues. Trimming took 4 bases from V and 3 from J; bases not matched to a gene: 4. For the CDR3, the DNA is TGTGCCAGCTCACAAAACAGGGGGGCTAATGAAAAACTGTTTTTT. This gives the protein CASSQNRGANEKLFF.

This chain links TRBV27 with TRBJ1-5; TRBD1 matches at 7 bases. CDR3 length: 15 amino acids. V shed 3 bases, J shed 3 bases, and the junction held 5 bases outside the gene matches. Germline CDR1 MNHEY, CDR2 SMNVEV (reference sequence). In DNA form, the CDR3 reads TGTGCCAGCAGTTTGACAGGGCGCCACAATCAGCCCCAGCATTTT. Amino acid sequence: CASSLTGRHNQPQHF.